The 18 T cell receptor beta chains listed next were all sequenced from one sample in a study of shared clonotypes between healthy human individuals (TCRdb year 2020). Libraries were built with the immunoSEQ multiplex PCR assay. The clones in this table, taken by TCRdb from immuneACCESS, are in-frame only. Not every clone is retained; where verified, under half of the shortfall comes from an unresolved V gene, and the cause of the rest is unknown. For this sample there are roughly 1,800,000 clones; approximately 94% appear just once. The biggest ten clones account for around 1.2% of the sample. CD8 naive samples were obtained by positive selection for CCR7 among CD45RO-negative cells, yielding a CD45RA+CCR7+ population from which TemRA cells were excluded. The source material was naive CD8+ T cells sorted from blood. Read against the paper, the sample's cell subset or site label means: CD45RA+CCR7+. These receptors all come from a young man in good health.

The CDR3 sequence is CASSLTSGPTDTQYF. CDR3 coding DNA: TGTGCCAGCAGCTTAACTAGCGGCCCCACAGATACGCAGTATTTT. The chain recombines TRBV7-6 with TRBJ2-3; 8 bases are shared with TRBD2. CDR3 size: 15 residues. Germline V gene sequence: CDR1 SGHVS, CDR2 FNYEAQ. Trimming removed 2 bases from V and 2 bases from J; junction bases left unmatched: 3.

The chain employs TRBV11-2 and TRBJ2-1; TRBD2 agrees at 9 bases. The CDR3 covers 15 residues. After removal of 3 bases from V and 8 bases from J, the junction contained 8 bases not matched to a gene. CDR1 is SGHAT and CDR2 is FQNNGV in the germline V gene. The CDR3 protein is CASSLRLAAGHEQFF. The CDR3 nucleotides read TGTGCCAGCAGCTTGCGACTAGCGGCGGGCCATGAGCAGTTCTTC.

As concerns this clone: Other nucleotide sequences from this sample produce the same CDR3. The chain uses TRBV9 and TRBJ1-5; weak D call: TRBD1 (5 bases). CDR3 size: 14 residues. CDR1 and CDR2 from the germline V gene are SGDLS and YYNGEE. Trimming cost V 4 bases and J 1 base, with 9 bases left between them. As DNA, the CDR3 is TGTGCCAGCAGCCCGGGGGGGAGCAATCAGCCCCAGCATTTT. It specifies CASSPGGSNQPQHF.

Here the CDR3 reads CASSQTGLTSEQYF. In DNA form, the CDR3 reads TGTGCCAGCAGCCAAACAGGGTTGACCTCCGAGCAGTACTTC. V gene TRBV7-2 combines with J gene TRBJ2-7; D perhaps matches TRBD1 (6 bases). The CDR3 totals 14 residues. Germline V gives CDR1 SGHTA, CDR2 FQGNSA. Trimming removed 5 bases at V and 6 bases at J, with 17 bases between.

This clone has a single count. The chain has TRBV4-1 and TRBJ1-1; D unresolved. The germline gives CDR1 MGHRA, CDR2 YSYEKL. Trimming cost V 0 bases and J 1 base, with 9 bases left between them. CDR3 length: 15 residues. As DNA, the CDR3 is TGCGCCAGCAGCCAAGAATGGGAGAAGAACACTGAAGCTTTCTTT. It codes for CASSQEWEKNTEAFF.

The gene calls are TRBV6-5 and TRBJ2-7, with D hard to call. The germline V gene has CDR1 MNHEY and CDR2 SVGAGI. The CDR3 is made up of 14 amino acids. V shed 4 bases and J shed 6 bases, with 16 bases lying between them. The chain's CDR3 is CASSLSGLRPEQYF. The CDR3 DNA reads TGTGCCAGCAGTTTGTCAGGTTTGCGGCCCGAGCAGTACTTC.

This chain connects TRBV10-3 to TRBJ2-7, with D perhaps TRBD1 (6 bases). Trimming shortened V by 10 bases and J by 2 bases, and 15 bases separated the two germline ends. The CDR3 is 13 amino acids. The V gene's germline CDR1 is ENHRY and CDR2 SYGVKD. For the CDR3, the DNA is TGTGCCACCGGCCGGGACACCCCCTACGAGCAGTACTTC. This codes for CATGRDTPYEQYF.

The V gene is TRBV7-9, the J gene TRBJ2-1; D not certain. This CDR3 has 14 amino acids. Germline V lookup: CDR1 SEHNR, CDR2 FQNEAQ (reference sequence). Deletions cut 3 bases from V and 4 bases from J, with 10 bases between. The CDR3 spells CASSFTQVYNEQFF. The CDR3 DNA follows: TGTGCCAGCAGCTTCACTCAGGTATACAATGAGCAGTTCTTC.

In the case of this clone: Additional DNA sequences in this sample encode the identical CDR3. This chain links TRBV27 with TRBJ2-1; D perhaps matches TRBD2 (5 bases). Per the germline V gene, CDR1 is MNHEY and CDR2 is SMNVEV (reference sequence). The CDR3 is 14 amino acids. Trimming took off 2 bases at V and 2 bases at J, with 7 bases between the two ends. The CDR3: CASSLSGTYNEQFF. The CDR3 bases are TGTGCCAGCAGTTTAAGCGGAACCTACAATGAGCAGTTCTTC.

The chain combines TRBV5-1 with TRBJ1-1, with D uncertain. The ends were cut back, 2 bases at V and 2 bases at J, with 16 bases in the middle. The CDR3 loop spans 16 amino acids. Germline V gives CDR1 SGHRS, CDR2 YFSETQ. CDR3 coding DNA: TGCGCCAGCAGCTTTGCTGACACGACCACTAACACTGAAGCTTTCTTT. It codes for CASSFADTTTNTEAFF.

The J gene is TRBJ2-1, the V gene TRBV27; D possibly corresponds to TRBD2 (6 bases). V was clipped by 10 bases and J by 3 bases, with 22 bases between them. The length of the CDR3 is 16 residues. Germline V gene data show CDR1 as MNHEY and CDR2 as SMNVEV (reference sequence). CDR3 sequence reads: CATRQLGSPYYNEQFF. In DNA, the CDR3 is TGTGCCACCAGGCAGCTCGGGAGTCCGTACTACAATGAGCAGTTCTTC.

This sequence joins TRBV28 and TRBJ2-7; D remains unclear. Trimming removed 7 bases at V and 2 bases at J, with 12 bases between. Germline CDR1 reads MDHEN; CDR2 reads SYDVKM. The CDR3 contains 13 residues. CDR3 DNA sequence: TGTGCCAGCACCACGGGCCTAACCTACGAGCAGTACTTC. It codes for CASTTGLTYEQYF.

CDR3 region: CASRRTGEGEKLFF. Here the CDR3 DNA reads TGTGCCAGCAGGCGGACAGGCGAAGGGGAAAAACTGTTTTTT. The rearrangement links TRBV28 to TRBJ1-4, with 7 bases aligning to TRBD1. Germline-derived CDR1 and CDR2 are MDHEN and SYDVKM. CDR3 length equals 14 residues. V lost 6 bases and J lost 8; bases outside the gene matches: 9.

This clone came up once. This chain uses TRBV6-1 with TRBJ2-7; weak D call: TRBD1 (6 bases). Germline CDR1 reads MNHNS; CDR2 reads SASEGT. The CDR3 has 14 residues. The V end was cut by 2 bases, the J end by 3 bases, with 11 bases between. The CDR3: CASSEYGQHYEQYF. CDR3 nucleotides: TGTGCCAGCAGTGAATATGGACAGCACTACGAGCAGTACTTC.

V and J are TRBV7-9 and TRBJ1-4; D gene uncertain. The V gene's germline CDR1 is SEHNR and CDR2 FQNEAQ (reference sequence). The V end lost 8 bases, the J end lost 1 base, and 17 bases lay between the germline ends. The CDR3 covers 16 residues. The CDR3 sequence: CASGWVLGETNEKLFF. The CDR3 DNA reads as TGTGCCAGCGGATGGGTCCTGGGTGAAACTAATGAAAAACTGTTTTTT.

The rearrangement joins TRBV6-5 to TRBJ2-7; 7 bases fit TRBD1. Germline assignment: CDR1 MNHEY and CDR2 SVGAGI. V was clipped by 4 bases and J by 3 bases; unmatched bases: 6. This CDR3 has 14 amino acids. The CDR3 protein is CASSSGTEDYEQYF. As DNA, the CDR3 is TGTGCCAGCAGTTCCGGGACAGAGGACTACGAGCAGTACTTC.

The chain links TRBV6-1 to TRBJ2-7; D remains unclear. From germline, CDR1 is MNHNS and CDR2 SASEGT. Trimming pared 6 bases from V and 1 base from J, leaving 10 bases between. The CDR3 has 13 amino acids. The CDR3 region is CASRLGISYEQYF. The DNA of the CDR3 is TGTGCCAGCAGGCTGGGGATTTCCTACGAGCAGTACTTC.

This chain connects TRBV7-2 to TRBJ2-2; either TRBD1 or TRBD2 may fit D (5 bases each). CDR3 length: 14 residues. The germline gives CDR1 SGHTA, CDR2 FQGNSA. V was cut by 1 base and J by 7 bases, with 10 bases left in between. CDR3 DNA: TGTGCCAGCAGCTTAGTCGGGGCCGGCGGGGAGCTGTTTTTT. Protein product: CASSLVGAGGELFF.